The clone carrying this T cell receptor (beta chain) has just a few counts. Its cognate antigen is unknown. Clones were read by immunoSEQ multiplex PCR, and TCRdb kept only the in-frame ones, dropping some. The sample carries more than 25,000 clones, roughly nine tenths recorded once. CDR1 is GTSNPN, CDR2 SVGIG, per germline (reference sequence). Trimming stripped 5 bases from V and 4 bases from J, with 11 bases between. The CDR3 loop spans 12 amino acids. This record belongs to a study of T cells in pancreatic ductal adenocarcinoma. Notes on the study in general: The resected cohort was biased toward the minority with early-stage disease. Blood had more productive templates and roughly 7.5-fold more unique clonotypes than tumor.

Surgery without prior neoadjuvant therapy was the treatment of the selected pancreatic ductal adenocarcinoma patients. The material sequenced was PBMCs. This receptor was identified in a human donor with pancreatic ductal adenocarcinoma. The rearrangement links TRBV30 to TRBJ1-1; D is unresolved. CDR3 amino acids: CAWGPLRTEAFF. The CDR3 DNA reads as TGTGCCTGGGGACCTCTTCGCACTGAAGCTTTCTTT.